This T cell receptor (beta chain) appears in the sequencing data of a study of cytomegalovirus exposure and HLA in healthy donors. V was clipped by 1 base and J by 10 bases, with 15 bases between them. This CDR3 spans 13 amino acids. The germline V gene has CDR1 GTSNPN and CDR2 SVGIG (reference sequence). This clone was picked up a small number of times. Primers for the PCR totalled 60 Vbeta and 13 Jbeta. Using immunoSEQ multiplex PCR, the repertoire was profiled, and TCRdb retains in-frame clones only, with some absent. Here the sample spans roughly 150,000 clones, roughly 67% being singletons. The rearrangement uses TRBV30 and TRBJ2-3; no firm D call. Sequenced sample: PBMCs. The TCR comes from a woman aged 18-35 years in good health and CMV-seropositive. CDR3 DNA sequence: TGTGCCTGGAGTGCCACGAGGCCCCCCGCGCAGTATTTT. This sequence encodes CAWSATRPPAQYF.